This is a list of T cell receptor beta chains from one sample in a study of naive and memory T cell subsets. TCRdb itself ran the 5' RACE reads through MiXCR, one entry per CDR3 protein. The table includes more than 45,000 distinct CDR3 sequences, under 8.5% detected once. The receptor set was obtained from a male donor in good health. Both conserved end residues are trimmed from each CDR3. The order of the fields is V gene, CDR3 protein.

V: TRBV12-2
CDR3: ASRSEVARETFHEQY

V: TRBV2
CDR3: ASETASSYNEQF

V: TRBV3-1
CDR3: ASSQPETGHNEQF

V: TRBV12-3/TRBV12-4
CDR3: ASSQRTGHTYGYT

V: TRBV6-5
CDR3: ASRTRQGARSGELF

V: TRBV6-5
CDR3: ASSYYEEETQY

V: TRBV20-1
CDR3: SANPESFLGGYT

V: TRBV6-5
CDR3: ASSYSGHRSNEQF

V: TRBV12-3/TRBV12-4
CDR3: ASSPSSGDLDTQY

V: TRBV3-1
CDR3: ASSQGSTSGELF

V: TRBV9
CDR3: ASSVVVTEQF

V: TRBV5-4
CDR3: ASSFSREQF

V: TRBV9
CDR3: ASSVVDSHTNEQY

V: TRBV12-5
CDR3: ASGSLAGPGSSYNEQF

V: TRBV12-3/TRBV12-4
CDR3: ASSFSGANEKLF

V: TRBV13
CDR3: ASSFKAPVTWGSPLH

V: TRBV7-6
CDR3: ASSLEQNSYNEQF

V: TRBV14
CDR3: ASSRHRGANYGYT

V: TRBV12-3/TRBV12-4
CDR3: ASNGGRAEAF

V: TRBV7-9
CDR3: ASSEGGNQPQH

V: TRBV5-6
CDR3: ASSPIGSPGTGELF

V: TRBV6-5
CDR3: ASSYSKYEQF

V: TRBV2
CDR3: ASSESQVETQY

V: TRBV19
CDR3: ATGESSYNEQF

V: TRBV6-5
CDR3: ASSYSTGTSTYEQY

V: TRBV29-1
CDR3: SVAGATSGRAETGELF

V: TRBV18
CDR3: ASSLAGDGETQY

V: TRBV19
CDR3: ASISGSVGYT

V: TRBV7-2
CDR3: ASTPRAGGLYNEQF

V: TRBV18
CDR3: ASSPPFGVENTEAF

V: TRBV11-2
CDR3: ASSFLPLTSTDTQY

V: TRBV7-8
CDR3: ASSPPGQGLTEAF

V: TRBV12-3/TRBV12-4
CDR3: ASSLSFTAGSGSGYEQY

V: TRBV27
CDR3: ASSSGLGTVNIQY

V: TRBV19
CDR3: ARGQGGMSAEPQH

V: TRBV20-1
CDR3: SAHSSGATYEQY

V: TRBV19
CDR3: ASTPGQGIDTQY

V: TRBV5-6
CDR3: ASRTWAEQNQPQH

V: TRBV20-1
CDR3: SARDPQGARGELF

V: TRBV7-2
CDR3: ASSLGGTSGGYEQF

V: TRBV6-5
CDR3: ASSYGQTNYGYT